One and the same sample provided the 30 T cell receptor beta chains below, sequenced in a study of control samples from healthy donors and cancer patients. Here immunoSEQ multiplex PCR was the method, and the copy in TCRdb shows in-frame clones only, minus some. The sample consists of more than 95,000 clones, 80% to 95% of them appearing once. Sequencing used PBMCs. The receptors originated from a man older than 75 with head and neck cancer.

This chain links TRBV5-5 with TRBJ1-5; D is ambiguous. The CDR3 is 14 amino acids. The V and J ends lost 2 bases and 3 bases respectively, with 9 bases between them. CDR1 and CDR2 (germline): SGHKS, YYEKEE (reference sequence). CDR3: CASSFARYNQPQHF. CDR3 DNA sequence: TGTGCCAGCAGCTTTGCTAGGTACAATCAGCCCCAGCATTTT.

The table lists this clone with a few counts. The V gene is TRBV7-2, the J gene TRBJ2-1; no definite D call. CDR1 and CDR2 from the germline V gene are SGHTA and FQGNSA. The CDR3 contains 13 residues. Deletions cut 0 bases from V and 9 bases from J, with 9 bases between. The CDR3 DNA reads as TGTGCCAGCAGCTTAGCTCCCTCGGCTGAGCAGTTCTTC. This translates into CASSLAPSAEQFF.

The rearrangement links TRBV3-1 (or the pseudogene TRBV3-2) to TRBJ2-7; the D call may be TRBD1 or TRBD2 (5 bases each). Germline lookup yields CDR1 LGHDT and CDR2 YNNKEL (reference sequence). This CDR3 is built from 16 residues. V shed 5 bases and J shed 4 bases, with 21 bases lying between them. CDR3 in amino acids: CASSKTMGRIEYEQYF. The CDR3 nucleotides read TGTGCCAGCAGCAAAACGATGGGACGCATAGAATACGAGCAGTACTTC.

The genes are TRBV6-5 and TRBJ1-4; D might be TRBD1 (5 bases). Per germline, CDR1 MNHEY and CDR2 SVGAGI. V was clipped by 6 bases and J by 0 bases, with 11 bases between them. The CDR3 spans 15 residues. CDR3 DNA: TGTGCCAGCAGGGGGGGATCCACAACTAATGAAAAACTGTTTTTT. This translates into CASRGGSTTNEKLFF.

This sequence joins TRBV4-3 and TRBJ1-1; 9 bases are a match to TRBD1. Germline V gene data show CDR1 as LGHNA and CDR2 as YSLEER. This CDR3 spans 17 amino acids. The V segment lost 0 bases and the J segment 7 bases; nucleotides outside the gene matches: 12. CDR3 loop: CASSQDPVQGALIEAFF. The CDR3, as DNA: TGCGCCAGCAGCCAAGATCCCGTACAGGGGGCGTTGATTGAAGCTTTCTTT.

The chain uses TRBV5-1 and TRBJ1-6; the match to TRBD1 covers 8 bases. Germline V gene data show CDR1 as SGHRS and CDR2 as YFSETQ. Germline trimming cut 4 bases from V and 0 bases from J; bases unmatched to any gene: 3. The CDR3 has 16 amino acids. This CDR3 reads CASSQGQDSYNSPLHF. The CDR3 DNA follows: TGCGCCAGCAGCCAGGGACAGGACTCCTATAATTCACCCCTCCACTTT.

The V gene is TRBV30, the J gene TRBJ1-3; D not certain. This CDR3 contains 17 residues. Germline CDR1 GTSNPN, CDR2 SVGIG (reference sequence). V was pared by 0 bases and J by 0 bases, with 15 bases between. This CDR3 reads CAWSVPSRFSSGNTIYF. Written as DNA, the CDR3 is TGTGCCTGGAGTGTACCCAGTCGGTTCAGCTCTGGAAACACCATATATTTT. Full variable domain (remainder filled in from reference TRBV30 and TRBJ1-3): SQTIHQWPATLVQPVGSPLSLECTVEGTSNPNLYWYRQAAGRGLQLLFYSVGIGQISSEVPQNLSASRPQDRQFILSSKKLLLSDSGFYLCAWSVPSRFSSGNTIYFGEGSWLTVV.

The genes are TRBV2 and TRBJ1-5; tentative D call: TRBD1 (5 bases). Trimming stripped 6 bases from V and 5 bases from J, with 14 bases between. In germline, CDR1 is SNHLY, CDR2 FYNNEI. The CDR3 runs to 14 residues. The CDR3 reads CASRVTWGDQPQHF. DNA for the CDR3: TGTGCCAGCAGGGTTACGTGGGGGGATCAGCCCCAGCATTTT.

V usage is TRBV5-1 and J usage is TRBJ2-2; TRBD1 matches at 8 bases. The germline gives CDR1 SGHRS, CDR2 YFSETQ. J lost 4 bases, V lost 4 bases, and 12 bases had no gene match. This CDR3 is built from 17 residues. The CDR3 sequence: CASSKGQGPRGTGELFF. CDR3 sequence (DNA): TGCGCCAGCAGCAAAGGACAGGGCCCTCGGGGCACCGGGGAGCTGTTTTTT.

V and J are TRBV30 and TRBJ2-7; no firm D call. CDR1 and CDR2 (germline): GTSNPN, SVGIG (reference sequence). Between the trimmed V and J ends, which lost 0 bases and 1 base, there was a span of 19 bases. CDR3 length: 17 amino acids. CDR3 region: CAWSVPWWAGISYEQYF. The CDR3 region has the DNA TGTGCCTGGAGTGTACCCTGGTGGGCAGGAATTTCCTACGAGCAGTACTTC. Looking up the rest from reference TRBV30 and TRBJ2-7 gives the full variable domain: SQTIHQWPATLVQPVGSPLSLECTVEGTSNPNLYWYRQAAGRGLQLLFYSVGIGQISSEVPQNLSASRPQDRQFILSSKKLLLSDSGFYLCAWSVPWWAGISYEQYFGPGTRLTVT.

This chain links TRBV6-5 with TRBJ1-4, with unresolved D. CDR3 length: 14 residues. Germline assignment: CDR1 MNHEY and CDR2 SVGAGI. V lost 6 bases, J lost 0 bases, and 8 bases lay in between. The CDR3 region is CASRATATNEKLFF. In DNA, the CDR3 is TGTGCCAGCAGGGCCACTGCAACTAATGAAAAACTGTTTTTT.

This sequence joins TRBV5-5 and TRBJ2-7, with D hard to call. The CDR3 runs to 14 residues. The V end lost 7 bases, the J end lost 2 bases, and 16 bases lay between the germline ends. CDR1 and CDR2 (germline): SGHKS, YYEKEE (reference sequence). Here the CDR3 reads CASYGPTGPYEQYF. CDR3 nucleotide sequence: TGTGCCAGCTACGGACCCACCGGCCCCTACGAGCAGTACTTC.

The gene calls are TRBV19 and TRBJ2-7; D might be TRBD1 or TRBD2, each matching 6 bases. This CDR3 contains 16 residues. Trimming shortened V by 4 bases and J by 3 bases, and 19 bases separated the two germline ends. Germline assignment: CDR1 LNHDA and CDR2 SQIVND (reference sequence). The chain's CDR3 is CASSTLSGGHLYEQYF. The CDR3 coding sequence is TGTGCCAGTAGTACCCTATCCGGGGGACACCTCTACGAGCAGTACTTC.

This chain uses TRBV19 with TRBJ2-7; D might be TRBD2 (6 bases). The V end was cut by 10 bases, the J end by 0 bases, with 16 bases between. This CDR3 has 14 amino acids. The germline V gene encodes CDR1 LNHDA and CDR2 SQIVND (reference sequence). The CDR3 loop is CATRLRGNSYEQYF. CDR3 bases: TGTGCCACCAGGTTACGCGGGAACTCCTACGAGCAGTACTTC.

This clone was recorded only once. V gene TRBV5-1 combines with J gene TRBJ2-3; tentatively, D is TRBD2 (7 bases). The CDR3 is made up of 16 amino acids. V dropped 0 bases and J dropped 3 bases, with 14 bases sitting between them. CDR1 and CDR2 (germline): SGHRS, YFSETQ. CDR3 coding DNA: TGCGCCAGCAGCTTGGATGCGGGGGCGGGAACAGATACGCAGTATTTT. This gives the protein CASSLDAGAGTDTQYF.

This chain links TRBV6-5 with TRBJ1-2; D perhaps matches TRBD1 (5 bases). Germline V lookup: CDR1 MNHEY, CDR2 SVGAGI. The V end was cut by 3 bases, the J end by 8 bases, with 16 bases between. This CDR3 comprises 14 residues. CDR3 sequence reads: CASSYWGERGGYTF. CDR3 coding DNA: TGTGCCAGCAGTTATTGGGGGGAGAGAGGGGGCTACACCTTC.

The rearrangement links TRBV29-1 to TRBJ2-7; no clear D gene. CDR3 length: 12 amino acids. Trimming cost V 0 bases and J 7 bases, with 10 bases left between them. Germline V gene data show CDR1 as SQVTM and CDR2 as ANQGSEA. The CDR3 DNA follows: TGCAGCGTTGAAGAGGGTCGACCAGAGCAGTACTTC. This codes for CSVEEGRPEQYF.

This chain uses TRBV7-9 with TRBJ2-1; perhaps TRBD2 as D (5 bases). Trimming pared 5 bases from V and 0 bases from J, leaving 14 bases between. CDR3 length: 16 amino acids. Germline CDR1 SEHNR, CDR2 FQNEAQ (reference sequence). CDR3 DNA sequence: TGTGCCAGCAGCCCTCTAGCTGGGAGCTCCTACAATGAGCAGTTCTTC. It yields the protein CASSPLAGSSYNEQFF.

The chain carries TRBV4-2 and TRBJ1-3; D uncertain. The germline CDR1 and CDR2 sequences are LGHNA and YNFKEQ. V gave up 4 bases and J gave up 0 bases, with 10 bases separating them. CDR3 length: 15 residues. The CDR3 spells CASSPTASSGNTIYF. CDR3 nucleotide sequence: TGTGCCAGCAGCCCCACGGCGAGCTCTGGAAACACCATATATTTT.

This chain joins TRBV27 and TRBJ2-5, with 10 bases matching TRBD2. Germline CDR1 and CDR2: MNHEY and SMNVEV (reference sequence). The CDR3 is 16 residues long. The V gene end was trimmed by 3 bases and the J gene end by 5 bases; junction bases not matched to a gene: 9. CDR3 sequence: CASSFTLASGSETQYF. The CDR3 DNA reads TGTGCCAGCAGTTTTACCTTGGCTAGCGGGAGTGAGACCCAGTACTTC.

In DNA form, the CDR3 reads TGTGCCAGCAGTTACGTGACATACTATGGCTACACCTTC. It is translated as CASSYVTYYGYTF. This chain connects TRBV6-5 to TRBJ1-2, with no clear D. This CDR3 has 13 residues. Germline CDR1 MNHEY, CDR2 SVGAGI. Trimming removed 2 bases from V and 3 bases from J, with 7 bases in between.

The rearrangement links TRBV5-1 to TRBJ2-3, with a weak D call TRBD2 (5 bases). The CDR3 runs 14 residues. V lost 4 bases and J 2 bases, leaving 11 bases between the germline ends. The germline CDR1 and CDR2 sequences are SGHRS and YFSETQ. CDR3: CASSPVGDTDTQYF. For the CDR3, the DNA is TGCGCCAGCAGCCCCGTCGGGGACACAGATACGCAGTATTTT.

The V and J genes are TRBV5-1 and TRBJ1-1; possible D gene TRBD1, 5 bases. CDR1 and CDR2 (germline): SGHRS, YFSETQ. V dropped 4 bases and J dropped 3 bases, with 13 bases sitting between them. The CDR3 runs 14 residues. The CDR3, as DNA: TGCGCCAGCAGCGACCAAGGGGTGGACACTGAAGCTTTCTTT. This codes for CASSDQGVDTEAFF.

This CDR3 is CASGLTRERTF. DNA for the CDR3: TGTGCCAGCGGGTTAACAAGGGAGAGGACCTTC. V and J are TRBV25-1 and TRBJ1-2; D gene unclear. The germline gives CDR1 MGHDK, CDR2 SYGVNS. The CDR3 extends over 11 amino acids. The V end was cut by 8 bases, the J end by 14 bases, with 18 bases between.

V is TRBV7-2 and J is TRBJ1-1, with 7 bases identical to TRBD1. After removal of 6 bases from V and 0 bases from J, the junction contained 7 bases not matched to a gene. Germline CDR1 SGHTA, CDR2 FQGNSA. The CDR3 spans 15 residues. CDR3 region: CASRKGGLLNTEAFF. The CDR3 DNA sequence: TGTGCCAGCAGAAAAGGGGGCCTTTTGAACACTGAAGCTTTCTTT. Drawing the rest from reference TRBV7-2 and TRBJ1-1, the complete variable domain is GAGVSQSPSNKVTEKGKDVELRCDPISGHTALYWYRQSLGQGLEFLIYFQGNSAPDKSGLPSDRFSAERTGGSVSTLTIQRTQQEDSAVYLCASRKGGLLNTEAFFGQGTRLTVV.

The chain carries TRBV10-2 and TRBJ2-7; D unresolved. This CDR3 has 12 amino acids. V was cut by 4 bases and J by 4 bases, with 8 bases left in between. Germline CDR1 reads WSHSY; CDR2 reads SAAADI. The CDR3, as DNA: TGCGCCAGCAGTGGGGGTATTTACGAGCAGTACTTC. Its protein product is CASSGGIYEQYF.

V usage is TRBV6-5 and J usage is TRBJ2-1, with 8 nucleotides matching TRBD1. This CDR3 contains 15 residues. Looked up from germline, CDR1 is MNHEY and CDR2 is SVGAGI. V trimming: 4 bases; J trimming: 9 bases; junction bases outside the gene matches: 11. CDR3 sequence: CASSSRTGSSVEQFF. For the CDR3, the DNA is TGTGCCAGCAGTTCCCGGACAGGGTCGAGTGTTGAGCAGTTCTTC.

The chain carries TRBV6-2 or TRBV6-3 and TRBJ1-2; the D gene is possibly TRBD1 (6 bases). The CDR3 loop spans 15 amino acids. Per germline, CDR1 MNHEY and CDR2 SVGEGT. V shed 5 bases and J shed 8 bases, with 21 bases lying between them. CDR3 region: CASSRGGFSLAGYTF. Written as DNA, the CDR3 is TGTGCCAGCAGTAGAGGGGGATTTTCCCTCGCCGGCTACACCTTC.

The chain joins TRBV18 to TRBJ2-1; 7 bases map to TRBD2. Germline V gives CDR1 KGHSH, CDR2 LQKENI. CDR3 size: 17 residues. After removal of 3 bases from V and 4 bases from J, the junction contained 12 bases not matched to a gene. CDR3 amino acids: CASSPRTVSGPYNEQFF. The CDR3 nucleotides read TGTGCCAGCTCACCGCGCACAGTTAGCGGGCCTTACAATGAGCAGTTCTTC.

This chain joins TRBV2 and TRBJ1-6, with D perhaps TRBD1 (5 bases). V was clipped by 4 bases and J by 8 bases, with 9 bases between them. Germline CDR1 and CDR2: SNHLY and FYNNEI. The CDR3 covers 13 residues. CDR3 sequence (DNA): TGTGCCAGCAGTGGCAGGGTTTATTCACCCCTCCACTTT. As protein: CASSGRVYSPLHF.